A single sample is the source of the 25 T cell receptor beta chains below, sequenced in a study of memory CD4+ T cells and cytomegalovirus serostatus. Some clones are missing from TCRdb's copy, which holds only in-frame ones; the method was immunoSEQ multiplex PCR. The sample lists around 84,000 clones, 80% seen once, with roughly 0.79% in the top ten. The sort gate was single viable CD3+CD4+CD8-CD45RO+ cells for memory CD4+ T cells. Sequencing input: memory CD4+ T cells from blood. These receptors originate from an adult in good health and CMV-seronegative.

This chain connects TRBV7-8 to TRBJ2-1; unclear D gene. V was trimmed by 1 base and J by 2 bases, leaving 6 bases between them. This CDR3 comprises 14 residues. Germline V lookup: CDR1 SGHVS, CDR2 FQNEAQ. The CDR3 region has the DNA TGTGCCAGCAGCTTAGAGTTGACCTACAATGAGCAGTTCTTC. This codes for CASSLELTYNEQFF. Supplemented by reference TRBV7-8 and TRBJ2-1, the full variable domain reads GAGVSQSPRYKVAKRGQDVALRCDPISGHVSLFWYQQALGQGPEFLTYFQNEAQLDKSGLPSDRFFAERPEGSVSTLKIQRTQQEDSAVYLCASSLELTYNEQFFGPGTRLTVL.

This chain joins TRBV18 and TRBJ1-2, with D possibly being TRBD1 (5 bases). Germline CDR1 is KGHSH and CDR2 is LQKENI. This CDR3 has 14 residues. V was pared by 0 bases and J by 7 bases, with 12 bases between. This CDR3 reads CASSPPGRDSGYTF. The CDR3 DNA is TGTGCCAGCTCACCACCCGGCAGGGACTCTGGCTACACCTTC.

J is TRBJ1-4 and V is TRBV18; D is possibly TRBD1 (5 bases). V dropped 3 bases and J dropped 7 bases, with 9 bases sitting between them. Germline CDR1 KGHSH, CDR2 LQKENI. CDR3 length equals 13 residues. The chain's CDR3 is CASSPVGTEKLFF. In DNA, the CDR3 is TGTGCCAGCTCACCTGTAGGGACTGAAAAACTGTTTTTT.

V and J are TRBV4-3 and TRBJ2-1; D not certain. Germline V CDR1 and CDR2: LGHNA, YSLEER. The CDR3 length is 15 residues. Trimming took 0 bases from V and 7 from J, leaving 13 bases between them. The CDR3 nucleotides are TGCGCCAGCAGCCAAGAATTAATAGATCGGAATGAGCAGTTCTTC. Protein product: CASSQELIDRNEQFF.

The chain recombines TRBV10-3 with TRBJ1-3, with 7 bases lining up with TRBD1. The junction had 2 bases not matched to a gene; V was cut back by 2 bases and J by 7 bases. CDR1 is ENHRY and CDR2 is SYGVKD in the germline V gene. This CDR3 is built from 13 residues. For the CDR3, the DNA is TGTGCCATCAGTGAGGGCAGGGGGAACACCATATATTTT. This sequence encodes CAISEGRGNTIYF.

In DNA form, the CDR3 reads TGTGCCAGCAGCCAAGAGAGGGCAACTAATGAAAAACTGTTTTTT. This translates into CASSQERATNEKLFF. This chain joins TRBV4-2 and TRBJ1-4; D is unclear. The V end was cut by 0 bases, the J end by 0 bases, with 5 bases between. The germline V gene has CDR1 LGHNA and CDR2 YNFKEQ. This CDR3 spans 15 amino acids.

The sample holds a few counts of this clone. The genes are TRBV30 and TRBJ1-4, with a weak D call TRBD1 (6 bases). Per germline, CDR1 GTSNPN and CDR2 SVGIG (reference sequence). The V end lost 5 bases, the J end lost 5 bases, and 18 bases lay between the germline ends. The length of the CDR3 is 15 residues. In nucleotides, the CDR3 is TGTGCCTGGGATATTAAGGGGGGGAACAATGAAAAACTGTTTTTT. Its translation: CAWDIKGGNNEKLFF.

The chain couples TRBV28 to TRBJ2-2; TRBD2 is a possible D gene (5 bases). Trimming removed 3 bases from V and 7 bases from J, with 12 bases in between. Per germline, CDR1 MDHEN and CDR2 SYDVKM. The CDR3 contains 14 residues. DNA of the CDR3: TGTGCCAGCAGTTTTTCCGGGATTAACGGGGAGCTGTTTTTT. Amino acid sequence: CASSFSGINGELFF.

The gene calls are TRBV7-8 and TRBJ1-2; TRBD1 matches 7 bases. The CDR3 is 13 residues long. V lost 4 bases to trimming and J lost 8 bases; unmatched junction nucleotides: 7. The germline V gene encodes CDR1 SGHVS and CDR2 FQNEAQ. CDR3 amino acids: CASSWTGVEGYTF. DNA of the CDR3: TGTGCCAGCAGCTGGACAGGCGTAGAGGGCTACACCTTC.

This clone has a handful of counts. Written as DNA, the CDR3 is TGTGCCAGTAGAAGGAGGAACACTGAAGCTTTCTTT. Translation: CASRRRNTEAFF. The chain links TRBV19 to TRBJ1-1; no clear D. Germline assignment: CDR1 LNHDA and CDR2 SQIVND (reference sequence). Trimming shortened V by 6 bases and J by 1 base, and 6 bases separated the two germline ends. This CDR3 region has 12 residues.

The chain uses TRBV27 and TRBJ2-7, with D perhaps matching TRBD1 (5 bases). Trimming removed 3 bases from V and 4 bases from J, with 16 bases in between. The CDR3 length is 15 residues. Germline V gene sequence: CDR1 MNHEY, CDR2 SMNVEV (reference sequence). CDR3 sequence: CASSFLGDPDYEQYF. CDR3 bases: TGTGCCAGCAGTTTCCTAGGGGATCCGGATTACGAGCAGTACTTC.

This chain uses TRBV9 with TRBJ2-5; 8 bases map to TRBD1. V shed 2 bases, J shed 5 bases, and the junction held 11 bases outside the gene matches. The CDR3 sequence is 16 residues long. Germline V gene sequence: CDR1 SGDLS, CDR2 YYNGEE. The chain's CDR3 is CASSVGQANLGETQYF. The CDR3 DNA reads TGTGCCAGCAGCGTGGGACAGGCAAACTTGGGGGAGACCCAGTACTTC.

The chain couples TRBV30 to TRBJ2-7; 12 bases are a match to TRBD2. Unmatched junction bases numbered 3, after V lost 5 bases and J lost 4 bases. The CDR3 totals 13 residues. Germline V gene data show CDR1 as GTSNPN and CDR2 as SVGIG (reference sequence). DNA of the CDR3: TGTGCCTGGGGAGGACTAGCGGGGTACGAGCAGTACTTC. It codes for CAWGGLAGYEQYF. The full variable domain, rest sourced from reference TRBV30 and TRBJ2-7, is SQTIHQWPATLVQPVGSPLSLECTVEGTSNPNLYWYRQAAGRGLQLLFYSVGIGQISSEVPQNLSASRPQDRQFILSSKKLLLSDSGFYLCAWGGLAGYEQYFGPGTRLTVT.

The chain uses TRBV18 and TRBJ1-1; D gene unclear. CDR3 length equals 15 residues. Trimming removed 6 bases from V and 4 bases from J, with 18 bases in between. Germline CDR1 is KGHSH and CDR2 is LQKENI. Here the CDR3 DNA reads TGTGCCAGCTCCGCGTCACTAGGGCCGGGCACTGAAGCTTTCTTT. It codes for CASSASLGPGTEAFF.

This chain uses TRBV30 with TRBJ1-1; no clear D. The CDR3 is 14 residues long. V was pared by 0 bases and J by 1 base, with 9 bases between. Germline assignment: CDR1 GTSNPN and CDR2 SVGIG (reference sequence). CDR3 sequence reads: CAWSVLRENTEAFF. The CDR3 DNA reads as TGTGCCTGGAGTGTTTTGCGGGAGAACACTGAAGCTTTCTTT.

The J gene is TRBJ1-1, the V gene TRBV15; TRBD1 is a possible D gene (5 bases). The CDR3 covers 16 residues. V was pared by 0 bases and J by 4 bases, with 15 bases between. Germline V gene data show CDR1 as LNHNV and CDR2 as YYDKDF (reference sequence). In nucleotides, the CDR3 is TGTGCCACCAGCAGAGATCTGAGGGGCGGGGGCACTGAAGCTTTCTTT. Amino acids: CATSRDLRGGGTEAFF.

As for this clone: A junction boundary mismatches the germline segment, possibly from a read error. J is TRBJ2-5 and V is TRBV7-7, with D possibly being TRBD1 (6 bases). The germline gives CDR1 SSHAT, CDR2 FNYEAQ (reference sequence). The CDR3 totals 15 residues. CDR3 coding DNA: TGTGCTAGCAGCTTATTGGGACATGAGGGAGAGACCCAGTACTTC. Its protein product is CASSLLGHEGETQYF.

The genes are TRBV7-2 and TRBJ2-7, with 8 bases fitting TRBD1. The CDR3 loop spans 17 amino acids. Trimming cost V 5 bases and J 0 bases; bases outside gene matches: 12. Germline values: CDR1 SGHTA, CDR2 FQGNSA. This CDR3 reads CASSPRQGLRSSYEQYF. The CDR3 DNA reads TGTGCCAGCAGCCCCAGACAGGGGTTAAGGAGCTCCTACGAGCAGTACTTC.

This clone was seen a handful of times. The chain carries TRBV28 and TRBJ2-7, with 7 bases identical to TRBD1. The trim removed 2 bases at V and 4 bases at J, leaving 5 bases unmatched. Germline V CDR1 and CDR2: MDHEN, SYDVKM. The CDR3 is 14 amino acids. CDR3 loop: CASSLVTGRYEQYF. Written as DNA, the CDR3 is TGTGCCAGCAGTTTAGTGACAGGGCGGTACGAGCAGTACTTC.

In its sample, this clone was seen a few times. The chain couples TRBV5-1 to TRBJ2-5; D perhaps matches TRBD2 (6 bases). The CDR3 contains 13 residues. The V end lost 5 bases, the J end lost 5 bases, and 13 bases lay between the germline ends. Germline CDR1 is SGHRS and CDR2 is YFSETQ. The CDR3 region is CASSPGGEETQYF. The CDR3 nucleotides read TGCGCCAGCAGTCCGGGCGGGGAGGAGACCCAGTACTTC.

V is TRBV10-3 and J is TRBJ2-1; D is unresolved. The length of the CDR3 is 14 residues. CDR1 is ENHRY and CDR2 is SYGVKD in the germline V gene. Trimming took 8 bases from V and 2 from J, leaving 13 bases between them. The CDR3 here is CAIGNSWTYNEQFF. The CDR3 DNA reads as TGTGCCATCGGAAACAGCTGGACCTACAATGAGCAGTTCTTC.

V is TRBV5-1 and J is TRBJ1-2; D is possibly TRBD1 (5 bases). The CDR3 length is 14 residues. Germline CDR1 is SGHRS and CDR2 is YFSETQ. Trimming left V 4 bases short and J 1 base short, with 11 bases between. The CDR3 nucleotides are TGCGCCAGCAGCGTCCAGGGTAATAACTATGGCTACACCTTC. Translated, it gives CASSVQGNNYGYTF.

The rearrangement joins TRBV27 to TRBJ1-1; 8 nucleotides align to TRBD1. This CDR3 region has 13 residues. J gave up 4 bases and V 9 bases, and 7 bases lay outside the gene matches. The germline V gene encodes CDR1 MNHEY and CDR2 SMNVEV (reference sequence). The CDR3 is CASSTGVGTEAFF. The CDR3 nucleotides read TGTGCCAGTTCGACAGGGGTGGGCACTGAAGCTTTCTTT.

V and J are TRBV6-1 and TRBJ1-5; unclear D gene. V was shortened by 2 bases and J by 5 bases, with 10 bases between the two germline ends. The CDR3 loop spans 14 amino acids. Per the germline V gene, CDR1 is MNHNS and CDR2 is SASEGT. CDR3 bases: TGTGCCAGCAGTGAATCCAAGGACCATCAGCCCCAGCATTTT. Its translation: CASSESKDHQPQHF.

V usage is TRBV4-1 and J usage is TRBJ1-5; TRBD1 might be the D (6 bases). Germline V lookup: CDR1 MGHRA, CDR2 YSYEKL. The ends were cut back, 2 bases at V and 2 bases at J, with 10 bases in the middle. The CDR3 length is 15 residues. The CDR3 protein is CASSQQGSRNQPQHF. Written as DNA, the CDR3 is TGCGCCAGCAGCCAACAGGGGTCCCGCAATCAGCCCCAGCATTTT.